This T cell receptor (beta chain) was found in a study of blood T cell repertoires in COVID-19. Study at large: Acute and convalescent COVID-19 samples came from the United States, Italy and Spain. The analysed material was cDNA or gDNA that came from T cells, B-cell-depleted T cells, or PBMCs.

Germline V gene lookup returns CDR1 SEHNR and CDR2 FQNEAQ (reference sequence). V lost 6 bases and J 3 bases, leaving 9 bases between the germline ends. This CDR3 is 13 amino acids long. This clone was counted a single time. As processed by the authors: Amplified reference gene primers provided the basis for estimating nucleated cell counts. TCRdb's copy holds only in-frame clones and misses some; the assay was immunoSEQ multiplex PCR. The V and J calls and the clone size are those of that table, but D and trimming were determined from the DNA. The table has 650,000 to 800,000 clones, 80% to 90% seen once.

The sequence derives from a woman between 18 and 29 years old with acute or convalescent COVID-19. J is TRBJ1-5 and V is TRBV7-9; D not certain. The sequenced sample consisted of peripheral blood. The CDR3 region has the DNA TGTGCCAGCAGTTCAGTACACAATCAGCCCCAGCATTTT. Encoded protein: CASSSVHNQPQHF.